Only one count was recorded for the clone carrying this T cell receptor (beta chain). The sample originates from a study of blood T cell repertoires in COVID-19. Cohorts were determined from participant-reported clinical history. Sequencing used immunoSEQ multiplex PCR; TCRdb keeps in-frame clones, though not all of them. The sample records approximately 230,000 clones, about nine tenths being singletons. Germline CDR1 reads MNHEY; CDR2 reads SMNVEV (reference sequence). The CDR3 totals 14 residues. V shed 4 bases and J shed 8 bases, with 12 bases lying between them. The origin of this receptor is a woman aged 30 to 39 with acute COVID-19. The sequenced sample was PBMCs or T cells enriched from blood (not recorded which). This chain links TRBV27 with TRBJ1-6; D might be TRBD1 (5 bases). The chain's CDR3 is CASSWGVGDSPLHF. CDR3 sequence (DNA): TGTGCCAGCAGTTGGGGCGTTGGTGATTCACCCCTCCACTTT.